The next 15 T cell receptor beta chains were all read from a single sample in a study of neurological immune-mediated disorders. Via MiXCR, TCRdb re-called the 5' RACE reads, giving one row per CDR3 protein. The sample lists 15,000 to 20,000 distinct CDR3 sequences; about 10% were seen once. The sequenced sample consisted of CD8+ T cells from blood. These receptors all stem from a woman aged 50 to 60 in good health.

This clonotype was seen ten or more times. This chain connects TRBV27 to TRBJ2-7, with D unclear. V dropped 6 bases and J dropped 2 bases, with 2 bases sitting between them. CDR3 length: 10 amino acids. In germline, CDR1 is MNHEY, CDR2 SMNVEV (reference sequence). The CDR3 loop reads CASSPYEQYF. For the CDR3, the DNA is TGTGCCAGCAGCCCCTACGAGCAGTACTTC.

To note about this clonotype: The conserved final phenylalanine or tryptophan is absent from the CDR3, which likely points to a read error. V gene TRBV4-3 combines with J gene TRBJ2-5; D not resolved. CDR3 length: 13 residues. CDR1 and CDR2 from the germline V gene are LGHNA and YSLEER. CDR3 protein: CASNQTEQETQYL. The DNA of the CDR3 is TGCGCCAGCAACCAAACGGAGCAAGAGACCCAGTACCTC.

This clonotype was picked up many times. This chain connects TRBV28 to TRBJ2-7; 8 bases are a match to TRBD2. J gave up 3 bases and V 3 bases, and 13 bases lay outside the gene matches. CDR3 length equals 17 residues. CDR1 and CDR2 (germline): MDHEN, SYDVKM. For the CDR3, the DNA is TGTGCCAGCAGTTTTGGGGCGCCGGGGACTAGTATCTACGAGCAGTACTTC. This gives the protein CASSFGAPGTSIYEQYF.

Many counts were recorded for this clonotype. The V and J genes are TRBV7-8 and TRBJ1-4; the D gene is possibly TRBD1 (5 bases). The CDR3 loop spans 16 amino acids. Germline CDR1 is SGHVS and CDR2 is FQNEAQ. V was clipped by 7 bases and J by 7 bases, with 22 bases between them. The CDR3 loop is CASTSRPGGTVEKLFF. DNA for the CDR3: TGTGCCAGCACCTCACGACCCGGCGGGACGGTTGAAAAACTGTTTTTT.

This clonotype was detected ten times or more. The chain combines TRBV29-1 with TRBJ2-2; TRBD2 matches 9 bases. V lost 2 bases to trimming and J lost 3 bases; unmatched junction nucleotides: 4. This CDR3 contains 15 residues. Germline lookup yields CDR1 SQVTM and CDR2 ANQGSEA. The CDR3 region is CSVEFGGRDTGELFF. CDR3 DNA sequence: TGCAGCGTTGAATTCGGCGGGAGGGACACCGGGGAGCTGTTTTTT.

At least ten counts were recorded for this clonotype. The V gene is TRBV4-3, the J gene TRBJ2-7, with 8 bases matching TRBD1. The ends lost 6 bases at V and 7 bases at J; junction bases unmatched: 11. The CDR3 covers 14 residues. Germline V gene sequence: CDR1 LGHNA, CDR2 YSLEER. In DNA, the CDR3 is TGCGCCAGCAGTCCCGGACAGGGCGGCGGTGAGCAGTACTTC. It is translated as CASSPGQGGGEQYF.

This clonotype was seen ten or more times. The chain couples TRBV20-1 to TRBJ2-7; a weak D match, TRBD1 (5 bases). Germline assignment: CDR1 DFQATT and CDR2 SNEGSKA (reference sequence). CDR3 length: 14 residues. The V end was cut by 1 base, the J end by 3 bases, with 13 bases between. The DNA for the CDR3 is TGCAGTGCTAGAGGGACAACTCAGCACTACGAGCAGTACTTC. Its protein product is CSARGTTQHYEQYF.

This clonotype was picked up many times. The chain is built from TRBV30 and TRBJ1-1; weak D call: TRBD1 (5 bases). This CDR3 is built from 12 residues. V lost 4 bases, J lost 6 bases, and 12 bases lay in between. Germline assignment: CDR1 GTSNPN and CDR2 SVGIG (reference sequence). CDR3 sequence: CAWTEKGAEAFF. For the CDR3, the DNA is TGTGCCTGGACGGAGAAAGGGGCTGAAGCTTTCTTT.

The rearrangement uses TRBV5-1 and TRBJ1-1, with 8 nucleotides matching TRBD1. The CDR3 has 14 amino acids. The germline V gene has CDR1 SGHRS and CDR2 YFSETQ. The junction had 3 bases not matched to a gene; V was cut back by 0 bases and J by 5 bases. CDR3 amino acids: CASSLGQGATEAFF. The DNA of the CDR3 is TGCGCCAGCAGCTTGGGGCAGGGGGCAACTGAAGCTTTCTTT.

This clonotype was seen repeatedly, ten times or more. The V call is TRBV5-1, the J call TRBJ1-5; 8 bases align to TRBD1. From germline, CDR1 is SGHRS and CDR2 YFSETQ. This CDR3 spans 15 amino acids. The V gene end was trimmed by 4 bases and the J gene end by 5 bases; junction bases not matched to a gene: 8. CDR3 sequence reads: CASSTTGGGDQPQHF. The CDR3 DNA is TGCGCCAGCAGCACAACAGGGGGAGGTGATCAGCCCCAGCATTTT.

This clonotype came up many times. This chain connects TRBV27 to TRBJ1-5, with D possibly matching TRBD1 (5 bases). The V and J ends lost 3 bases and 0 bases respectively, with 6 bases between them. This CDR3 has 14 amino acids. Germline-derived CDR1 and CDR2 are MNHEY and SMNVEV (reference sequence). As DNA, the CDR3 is TGTGCCAGCAGTTTGGGGGATAGCAATCAGCCCCAGCATTTT. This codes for CASSLGDSNQPQHF.

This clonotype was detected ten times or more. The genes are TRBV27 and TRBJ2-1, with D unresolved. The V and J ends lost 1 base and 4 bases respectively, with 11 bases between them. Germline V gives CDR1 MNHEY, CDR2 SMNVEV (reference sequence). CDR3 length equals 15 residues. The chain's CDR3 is CASSLFSASYNEQFF. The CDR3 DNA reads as TGTGCCAGCAGTTTATTCTCCGCTAGTTACAATGAGCAGTTCTTC.

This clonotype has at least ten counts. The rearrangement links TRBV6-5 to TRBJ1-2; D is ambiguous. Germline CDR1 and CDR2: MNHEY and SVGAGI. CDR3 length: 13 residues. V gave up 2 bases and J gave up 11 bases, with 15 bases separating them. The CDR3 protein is CASSYESYGRYTF. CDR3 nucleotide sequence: TGTGCCAGCAGTTACGAGAGCTATGGACGTTACACCTTC.

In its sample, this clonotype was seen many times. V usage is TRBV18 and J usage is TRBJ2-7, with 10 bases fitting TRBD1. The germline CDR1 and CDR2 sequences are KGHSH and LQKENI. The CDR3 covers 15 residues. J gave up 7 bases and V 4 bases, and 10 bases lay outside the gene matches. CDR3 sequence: CASSLGQGERREQYF. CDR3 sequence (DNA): TGTGCCAGCTCACTTGGACAGGGGGAGCGGAGGGAGCAGTACTTC.

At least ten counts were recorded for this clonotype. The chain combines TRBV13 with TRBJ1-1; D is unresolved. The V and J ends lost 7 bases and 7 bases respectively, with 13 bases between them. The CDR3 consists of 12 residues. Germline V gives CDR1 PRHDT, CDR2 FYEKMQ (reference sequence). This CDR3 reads CASTAGWSEAFF. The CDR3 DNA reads TGTGCCAGCACGGCGGGGTGGAGTGAAGCTTTCTTT.